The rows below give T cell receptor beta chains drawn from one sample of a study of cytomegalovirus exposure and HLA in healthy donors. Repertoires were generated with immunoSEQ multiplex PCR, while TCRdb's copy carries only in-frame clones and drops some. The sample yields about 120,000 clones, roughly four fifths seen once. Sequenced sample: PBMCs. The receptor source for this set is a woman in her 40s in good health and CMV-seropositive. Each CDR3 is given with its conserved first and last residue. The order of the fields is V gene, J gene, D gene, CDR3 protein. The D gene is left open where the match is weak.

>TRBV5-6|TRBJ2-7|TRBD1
CASSPGGGQGALEQYF
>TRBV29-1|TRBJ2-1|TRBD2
CSVRGLVTSNEQFF
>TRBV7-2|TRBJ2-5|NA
CASSLVAQETQYF
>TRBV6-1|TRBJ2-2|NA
CASSESVGELFF
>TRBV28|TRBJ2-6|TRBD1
CASRTGTVWSGANVLTF
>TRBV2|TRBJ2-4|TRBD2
CASTPASGSHGAKNIQYF
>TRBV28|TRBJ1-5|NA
CASSSGQHLNQPQHF
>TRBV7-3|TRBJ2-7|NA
CASSLGSGYEQYF
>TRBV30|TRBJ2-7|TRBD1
CAWRRQGAYEQYF
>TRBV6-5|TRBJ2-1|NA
CASSSPGLLNEQFF
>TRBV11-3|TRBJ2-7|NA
CASSFVPGGEQYF
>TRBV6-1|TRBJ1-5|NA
CASSGQVNQPQHF
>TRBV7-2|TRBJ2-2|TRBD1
CASSSSQGALTGELFF
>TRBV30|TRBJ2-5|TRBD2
CACTGTSGYVGETQYF
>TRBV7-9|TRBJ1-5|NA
CASSLESQPNQPQHF
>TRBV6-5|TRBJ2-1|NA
CASSDYPSSYNEQFF
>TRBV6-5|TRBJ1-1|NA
CASSAPGPGAEAFF
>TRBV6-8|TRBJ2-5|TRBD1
CASSYLPGQGRETQYF
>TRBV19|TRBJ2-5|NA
CASSMQGPAETQYF
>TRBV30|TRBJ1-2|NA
CAWSVPGDPSVGYTF
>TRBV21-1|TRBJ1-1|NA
CASSKGIGTDNTEAFF
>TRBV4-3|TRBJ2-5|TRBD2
CASSQDLASGQETQYF